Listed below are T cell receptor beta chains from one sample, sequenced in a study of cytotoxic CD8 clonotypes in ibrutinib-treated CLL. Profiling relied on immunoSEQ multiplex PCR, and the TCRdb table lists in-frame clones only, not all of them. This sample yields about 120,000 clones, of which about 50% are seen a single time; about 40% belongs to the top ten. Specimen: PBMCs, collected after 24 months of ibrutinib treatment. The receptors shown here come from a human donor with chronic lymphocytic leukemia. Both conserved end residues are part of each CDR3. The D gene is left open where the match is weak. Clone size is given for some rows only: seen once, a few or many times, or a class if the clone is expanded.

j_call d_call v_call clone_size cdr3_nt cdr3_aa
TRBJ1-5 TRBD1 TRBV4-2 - TGTGCCAGCAGCCAAGAAGCAGGGGGGTCGCAGCCCCAGCATTTT CASSQEAGGSQPQHF
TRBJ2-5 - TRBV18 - TGTGCCAGCCATCGGGCGGGTAGCCAAGAGACCCAGTACTTC CASHRAGSQETQYF
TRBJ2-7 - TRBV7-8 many TGTGCCAGCAGCTTAGGTCGTCGGTACGAGCAGTACTTC CASSLGRRYEQYF
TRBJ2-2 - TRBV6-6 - TGTGCCAGCAGTTACTCGGGAGACAGGGGGGAGCTGTTTTTT CASSYSGDRGELFF
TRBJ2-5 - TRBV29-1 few TGCAGCGTTGATGGAGGGAATGAAGAGACCCAGTACTTC CSVDGGNEETQYF
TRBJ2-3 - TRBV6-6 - TGTGCCAGCAGTTGGAACCCTTCGATAAATACGCAGTATTTT CASSWNPSINTQYF
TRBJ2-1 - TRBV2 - TGTGCCAGCAGGGACAGCCTCAATGAGCAGTTCTTC CASRDSLNEQFF
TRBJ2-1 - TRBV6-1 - TGTGCCAGCAGTATGACAGGAGATGAGCAGTTCTTC CASSMTGDEQFF
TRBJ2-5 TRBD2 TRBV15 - TGTGCCACCAGCAGATACGGGGGGGCCGAGACCCAGTACTTC CATSRYGGAETQYF
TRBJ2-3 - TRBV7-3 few TGTGCCAGCAGTCAAACCGGCGGTACTCAGTATTTT CASSQTGGTQYF
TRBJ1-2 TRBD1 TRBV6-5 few TGTGCCAGCACCGACAGGGACTATGGCTACACCTTC CASTDRDYGYTF
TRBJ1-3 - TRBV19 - TGTGCCAGTACCAGGGGTTACGGAAACACCATATATTTT CASTRGYGNTIYF
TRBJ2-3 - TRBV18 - TGTGCCAGCTCACCTGTAACGGGGAGCCTATACGGGATGGATACGCAGTATTTT CASSPVTGSLYGMDTQYF
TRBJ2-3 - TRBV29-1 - TGCAGCGCCGGAGGCGTGAGGACCTCGGGGGATACGCAGTATTTT CSAGGVRTSGDTQYF
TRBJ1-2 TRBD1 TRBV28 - TGTGCCAGCAGTTCCCTCGGGGCCAGGGGGGGTAGTGGCTACACCTTC CASSSLGARGGSGYTF
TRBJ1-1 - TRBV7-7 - TGTGCTAGCAGCTCAGGGGTCGGCACTGAAGCTTTCTTT CASSSGVGTEAFF
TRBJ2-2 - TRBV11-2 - TGTGCCAGCAGCTTAGGTCTGTTCGCGAACACCGGGGAGCTGTTTTTT CASSLGLFANTGELFF
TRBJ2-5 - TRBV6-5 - TGTGCCAGCAGGATGACTAGACAAGAGACCCAGTACTTC CASRMTRQETQYF
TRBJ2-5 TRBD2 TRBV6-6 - TGTGCCAGCACCCCCACCGGGACTAGCGGGGCCGAGACCCAGTACTTC CASTPTGTSGAETQYF
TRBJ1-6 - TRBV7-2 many TGTGCCAGCAGCTTGGAAAAAGGCCTCGGGTCACCCCTCCACTTT CASSLEKGLGSPLHF
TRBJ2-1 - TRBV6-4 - TGTGCCCGCTACCAAGGTGCCTATGAGCAGTTCTTC CARYQGAYEQFF
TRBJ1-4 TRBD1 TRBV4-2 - TGTGCCAGCAGCCAAGAGTTGACAGGGGGGGAAAAACTGTTTTTT CASSQELTGGEKLFF
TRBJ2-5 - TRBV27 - TGTGCCAGCAGTCCGACCGTAGAAGAGACCCAGTACTTC CASSPTVEETQYF
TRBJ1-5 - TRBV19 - TGTGCCAGTAGTATAGGCAATCAGCCCCAGCATTTT CASSIGNQPQHF
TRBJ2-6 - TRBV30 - TGTGCCTCTAATATTCGCTCTGGGGCCAACGTCCTGACTTTC CASNIRSGANVLTF
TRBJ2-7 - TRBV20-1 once TGCAGTGCCCTGATCCGAGAAGAGCAGTACTTC CSALIREEQYF
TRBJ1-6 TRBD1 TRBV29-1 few TGCAGCGTTGCGGAGGGGGCAGAGTCACCCCTCCACTTT CSVAEGAESPLHF
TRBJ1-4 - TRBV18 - TGTGCCAGCTCACCCGAGAAGGGGAGGAGTGAAAAACTGTTTTTT CASSPEKGRSEKLFF
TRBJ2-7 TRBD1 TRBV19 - TGTGCCAGTAGTCCGGACAGGACCAGATACGAGCAGTACTTC CASSPDRTRYEQYF
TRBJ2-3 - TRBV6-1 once TGTGCCAGCAGTGAAGTCAGGGGGGCCCGTGATACGCAGTATTTT CASSEVRGARDTQYF
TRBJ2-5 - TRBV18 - TGTGCCAGCTCACCAGAAAGGAGGGAGACCCAGTACTTC CASSPERRETQYF
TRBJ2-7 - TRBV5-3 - TGTGCCAGACCAGGGGTTAAGGATCCTTACGAGCAGTACTTC CARPGVKDPYEQYF
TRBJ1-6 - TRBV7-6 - TGTGCCAGCAGCTTATTTCCGATTTCACCCCTCCACTTT CASSLFPISPLHF
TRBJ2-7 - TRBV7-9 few TGTGCCAGCAGCTCCAACTACGAGCAGTACTTC CASSSNYEQYF
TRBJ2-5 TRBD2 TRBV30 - TGTGCCTGGAGCGGACTAGCGGGGGGGAACCAAGAGACCCAGTACTTC CAWSGLAGGNQETQYF
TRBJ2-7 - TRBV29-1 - TGCAGCGTTCTACCTTACAGGGAACAGGGATACGAGCAGTACTTC CSVLPYREQGYEQYF
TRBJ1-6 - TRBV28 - TGTGCCAGCAGTTTGGGGGGTTCAGGCTACTATAATTCACCCCTCCACTTT CASSLGGSGYYNSPLHF
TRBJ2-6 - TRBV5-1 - TGCGCCAGCAGCTTGGCCCCCTTGGCTGGGGCCAACGTCCTGACTTTC CASSLAPLAGANVLTF
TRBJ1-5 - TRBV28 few TGTGCCAGCAGTTTCCTGAATCAGCCCCAGCATTTT CASSFLNQPQHF
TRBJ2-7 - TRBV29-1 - TGCAGCGTTGAAGATGGGGACGTCTACGAGCAGTACTTC CSVEDGDVYEQYF